This record concerns one T cell receptor (beta chain) sequence. Its antigen remains unidentified. A read error is possible here, since a much larger clone lies one base away. Germline V gene data show CDR1 as GTSNPN and CDR2 as SVGIG (reference sequence). The CDR3 consists of 15 residues. The V end lost 3 bases, the J end lost 3 bases, and 15 bases lay between the germline ends. Unique molecular identifiers were incorporated into the prepared TCRbeta library. TCRdb independently ran MiXCR on the PCR reads; one entry per CDR3 protein. The profile shows about 230,000 distinct CDR3 sequences, about 11% of them singletons. This sample stems from a study of T-cell reconstitution after alpha-beta-depleted transplantation in children. Points from the study as a whole: Certain patients had high TCRbeta diversity at day 60, and it came from recipient T cells and thymic progenitors that survived.

The clonotype originates from a child in the first two years of life with acute myeloid leukemia, due to receive a stem cell transplant. This sample comprised PBMCs, obtained before TCRalphabeta/CD19-depleted stem cell transplant. The gene calls are TRBV30 and TRBJ2-1, with D unclear. CDR3 in amino acids: CAWRSLVGFYNEQFF. DNA for the CDR3: TGTGCCTGGAGGAGTCTAGTGGGTTTCTACAATGAGCAGTTCTTC.